This TCR beta chain was retrieved from a study of blood T cell repertoires in COVID-19. Across the whole study: Some COVID-19 samples were acute and others convalescent; all came from the United States, Italy and Spain.

It was during active infection that Seattle patients were enrolled and then longitudinally followed. Method: immunoSEQ multiplex PCR; TCRdb's copy keeps in-frame clones and lacks some. The sample carries under 250,000 clones, approximately 85% recorded once. The CDR3 has 13 residues. The junction had 4 bases not matched to a gene; V was cut back by 7 bases and J by 4 bases. CDR1 is LNHDA, CDR2 SQIVND, per germline (reference sequence). The clonotype originates from a man aged 50 to 60 with COVID-19, enrolled during active disease. The specimen was peripheral blood. The genes are TRBV19 and TRBJ1-1; 9 nucleotides align to TRBD1. The CDR3 loop reads CASTPTGGTEAFF. DNA for the CDR3: TGTGCCAGTACCCCGACAGGGGGCACTGAAGCTTTCTTT. Full variable domain (missing parts from reference TRBV19 and TRBJ1-1): DGGITQSPKYLFRKEGQNVTLSCEQNLNHDAMYWYRQDPGQGLRLIYYSQIVNDFQKGDIAEGYSVSREKKESFPLTVTSAQKNPTAFYLCASTPTGGTEAFFGQGTRLTVV.